A single sample gave rise to the 21 T cell receptor beta chains below, sequenced in a study of spatial heterogeneity in lung cancer. Specified time point: sample taken at primary tumor resection. TCRdb analysed the 5' RACE reads with MiXCR anew, one entry per CDR3 protein. The data show about 5,800 distinct CDR3 sequences, less than 15% seen once. Here the sequenced sample was normal lung tissue next to the tumor, taken at surgery. The receptors here all came from a female donor with early-stage non-small cell lung cancer.

This clonotype has at least ten counts. V gene TRBV6-5 combines with J gene TRBJ2-7; weak D call: TRBD2 (5 bases). V lost 2 bases, J lost 3 bases, and 8 bases lay in between. The CDR3 totals 13 residues. Germline V gene lookup returns CDR1 MNHEY and CDR2 SVGAGI. CDR3 bases: TGTGCCAGCAGTTACCGGGGTAACTACGAGCAGTACTTC. Protein sequence: CASSYRGNYEQYF.

This clonotype is classed as medium-sized. The J gene is TRBJ1-1, the V gene TRBV4-3; D is undetermined. Germline V gene lookup returns CDR1 LGHNA and CDR2 YSLEER. V was cut by 5 bases and J by 6 bases, with 19 bases left in between. This CDR3 has 15 residues. The CDR3 reads CASSSAARSRAEAFF. In nucleotides, the CDR3 is TGCGCCAGCAGCTCGGCAGCTCGTAGTAGAGCTGAAGCTTTCTTT.

This clonotype is termed medium-sized (0.01 to 0.1%). This chain links TRBV27 with TRBJ1-2; no clear D gene. Looked up from germline, CDR1 is MNHEY and CDR2 is SMNVEV (reference sequence). V lost 6 bases, J lost 4 bases, and 12 bases lay in between. There are 13 residues in the CDR3. In DNA form, the CDR3 reads TGTGCCAGCAGCAAAGGACGCGGCTATGGCTACACCTTC. Translated: CASSKGRGYGYTF.

This clonotype was seen at least ten times. This sequence joins TRBV7-6 and TRBJ2-2; unclear D gene. Germline V lookup: CDR1 SGHVS, CDR2 FNYEAQ. This CDR3 is built from 13 residues. Trimming pared 6 bases from V and 7 bases from J, leaving 12 bases between. In DNA, the CDR3 is TGTGCCAGCAGATATTCTCCGGACGGGGAGCTGTTTTTT. Translation gives CASRYSPDGELFF.

The V call is TRBV12-3 or TRBV12-4, the J call TRBJ1-5; 8 positions match TRBD1. J lost 2 bases, V lost 11 bases, and 11 bases had no gene match. CDR3 size: 15 residues. The CDR3 coding sequence is TGTGCCTCACAGCCAGGGGGCATGGGCAATCAGCCCCAGCATTTT. This gives the protein CASQPGGMGNQPQHF.

The V and J genes are TRBV7-2 and TRBJ1-4; the D is unclear. The germline V gene has CDR1 SGHTA and CDR2 FQGNSA. The CDR3 loop spans 15 amino acids. V shed 5 bases and J shed 0 bases, with 10 bases lying between them. The CDR3, as DNA: TGTGCCAGCAGCGCTACGGACGCAACTAATGAAAAACTGTTTTTT. It is translated as CASSATDATNEKLFF.

This clonotype is termed medium-sized. V is TRBV16 and J is TRBJ1-4, with a possible D match to TRBD1 (5 bases). CDR1 and CDR2 (germline): KGHSY, FQNENV. The CDR3 is 14 amino acids. The V end lost 0 bases, the J end lost 7 bases, and 9 bases lay between the germline ends. CDR3 sequence reads: CASSQSMGLEKLFF. The CDR3 DNA reads TGTGCCAGCAGCCAATCGATGGGGCTTGAAAAACTGTTTTTT.

This clonotype was seen at least ten times. The chain uses TRBV4-3 and TRBJ1-2; 8 bases are shared with TRBD1. The CDR3 runs to 14 residues. Trimming cost V 2 bases and J 4 bases; bases outside gene matches: 3. From germline, CDR1 is LGHNA and CDR2 YSLEER. Written as DNA, the CDR3 is TGCGCCAGCAGCCAACAGGGGGCTCGCTATGGCTACACCTTC. Translation: CASSQQGARYGYTF.

This clonotype was counted at least ten times. The rearrangement uses TRBV3-1 and TRBJ2-2; D gene ambiguous. The CDR3 sequence is 13 residues long. Germline lookup yields CDR1 LGHDT and CDR2 YNNKEL (reference sequence). The ends were cut back, 3 bases at V and 3 bases at J, with 5 bases in the middle. CDR3 loop: CASSQEYTGELFF. The CDR3 DNA reads as TGTGCCAGCAGCCAGGAATACACCGGGGAGCTGTTTTTT.

Relative to its sample, this clonotype is medium-sized. The V and J genes are TRBV20-1 and TRBJ2-7, with a weak D call TRBD2 (5 bases). Germline V lookup: CDR1 DFQATT, CDR2 SNEGSKA (reference sequence). The V and J ends lost 6 bases and 5 bases respectively, with 17 bases between them. The CDR3 spans 13 residues. Here the CDR3 reads CSANIPGSDEQYF. CDR3 bases: TGCAGTGCCAATATTCCGGGGTCGGACGAGCAGTACTTC.

This clonotype was detected many times. V is TRBV11-2 and J is TRBJ2-2; 10 bases are a match to TRBD2. This CDR3 comprises 15 residues. With V trimmed by 2 bases and J by 5 bases, 2 bases remained unmatched. Germline assignment: CDR1 SGHAT and CDR2 FQNNGV. CDR3 DNA: TGTGCCAGCAGCTTAAGAGCGGGGGGGACCGGGGAGCTGTTTTTT. Translating gives CASSLRAGGTGELFF.

This clonotype is deemed medium-sized (0.01 to 0.1%). The chain joins TRBV6-1 to TRBJ2-1; D not resolved. The CDR3 totals 15 residues. V was trimmed by 2 bases and J by 0 bases, leaving 8 bases between them. Germline V gene lookup returns CDR1 MNHNS and CDR2 SASEGT. The CDR3 DNA sequence: TGTGCCAGCAGTGAACGAGGTTTCTCCTACAATGAGCAGTTCTTC. Translated, it gives CASSERGFSYNEQFF.

By share, this clonotype counts as medium-sized. The rearrangement joins TRBV18 to TRBJ2-7, with D possibly matching TRBD2 (6 bases). Between the trimmed V and J ends, which lost 2 bases and 3 bases, there was a span of 11 bases. Germline V gene data show CDR1 as KGHSH and CDR2 as LQKENI. The CDR3 is made up of 14 amino acids. CDR3 nucleotide sequence: TGTGCCAGCTCACCAAGGAGGGACCACTACGAGCAGTACTTC. The encoded protein is CASSPRRDHYEQYF.

This sequence joins TRBV27 and TRBJ1-5; no reliable D call. Germline assignment: CDR1 MNHEY and CDR2 SMNVEV (reference sequence). This CDR3 region has 14 residues. V was pared by 3 bases and J by 2 bases, with 8 bases between. The DNA of the CDR3 is TGTGCCAGCAGTTTTTCCGGGGGCAATCAGCCCCAGCATTTT. It translates to CASSFSGGNQPQHF.

The rearrangement links TRBV28 to TRBJ2-3; no clear D gene. Trimming took off 3 bases at V and 1 base at J, with 8 bases between the two ends. Germline CDR1 MDHEN, CDR2 SYDVKM. CDR3 length: 14 residues. The CDR3 bases are TGTGCCAGCAGTTTCGTTGCGGGCACAGATACGCAGTATTTT. It codes for CASSFVAGTDTQYF.

This clonotype has at least ten counts. The V call is TRBV30, the J call TRBJ1-5, with D possibly TRBD1 on 6 matching bases. The CDR3 has 14 amino acids. Trimming removed 1 base from V and 7 bases from J, with 14 bases in between. Per the germline V gene, CDR1 is GTSNPN and CDR2 is SVGIG (reference sequence). The CDR3 spells CAWSGDTPNQPQHF. CDR3 DNA sequence: TGTGCCTGGAGTGGGGACACCCCCAACCAGCCCCAGCATTTT.

This clonotype is labeled as medium-sized. The gene calls are TRBV5-6 and TRBJ1-1, with D hard to call. Germline V lookup: CDR1 SGHDT, CDR2 YYEEEE. With 1 base removed from V and 2 bases from J, the gap between germline ends came to 6 bases. The CDR3 runs 13 residues. The CDR3 region is CASSLYLNTEAFF. DNA of the CDR3: TGTGCCAGCAGCTTGTATCTTAACACTGAAGCTTTCTTT.

Sample share makes this clonotype medium-sized (0.01 to 0.1%). This chain connects TRBV11-2 to TRBJ1-6; no reliable D call. The V end was cut by 2 bases, the J end by 6 bases, with 11 bases between. From germline, CDR1 is SGHAT and CDR2 FQNNGV. This CDR3 spans 15 amino acids. Here the CDR3 reads CASSLFRGTNSPLHF. Here the CDR3 DNA reads TGTGCCAGCAGCTTATTCAGAGGAACTAATTCACCCCTCCACTTT.

The genes are TRBV7-2 and TRBJ2-7, with D possibly TRBD2 on 6 matching bases. The V and J ends lost 5 bases and 2 bases respectively, with 13 bases between them. There are 14 residues in the CDR3. CDR1 is SGHTA, CDR2 FQGNSA, per germline. CDR3 nucleotides: TGTGCCAGCAGCGCCCGACTAGGGACCTACGAGCAGTACTTC. It yields the protein CASSARLGTYEQYF.

This chain uses TRBV6-1 with TRBJ2-7, with D tentatively TRBD1 (5 bases). Trimming left V 6 bases short and J 5 bases short, with 23 bases between. The V gene's germline CDR1 is MNHNS and CDR2 SASEGT. The CDR3 has 16 amino acids. The DNA for the CDR3 is TGTGCCAGCAGCTCAACTACGGCAGGGTTTTACCACGAGCAGTACTTC. Protein: CASSSTTAGFYHEQYF.

The table lists this clonotype with many counts. This chain links TRBV5-5 with TRBJ2-7, with D unclear. The CDR3 spans 14 residues. With 4 bases removed from V and 5 bases from J, the gap between germline ends came to 16 bases. The V gene's germline CDR1 is SGHKS and CDR2 YYEKEE (reference sequence). Here the CDR3 reads CASSRRWPQDEQYV. CDR3 nucleotide sequence: TGTGCCAGCAGCCGCCGGTGGCCCCAAGACGAGCAGTACGTC.